This is a list of T cell receptor beta chains from one sample in a study of OX40 agonist ivuxolimab in advanced cancers. Method: immunoSEQ multiplex PCR; TCRdb's copy keeps in-frame clones and lacks some. The sample carries 83,000 or so clones, approximately 91% recorded once. The sample here was CD4+ or CD8+ T cells sorted from blood, taken in a trial of the OX40 agonist ivuxolimab. These receptors were obtained from an adult with an advanced solid tumor such as melanoma, head and neck, liver or kidney cancer. The CDR3 runs from the conserved cysteine through the conserved F or W. A D gene is named only where the DNA matches it firmly. Clone size is not always given. Where it is, it says once, few, many or a class for expanded clones.

TRBD1	TRBV6-1	NA	TRBJ2-7	CASSELGQGLNSYEQYF	TGTGCCAGCAGTGAACTTGGACAGGGCCTAAACTCCTACGAGCAGTACTTC
TRBD2	TRBV9	NA	TRBJ2-1	CASSVGLAADNEQFF	TGTGCCAGCAGCGTAGGACTAGCGGCCGACAATGAGCAGTTCTTC
NA	TRBV2	NA	TRBJ2-1	CASRGYNEQFF	TGTGCCAGCAGGGGTTACAATGAGCAGTTCTTC
NA	TRBV6-5	NA	TRBJ2-4	CASSFGERSKNIQYF	TGTGCCAGCAGTTTTGGGGAGAGGTCCAAAAACATTCAGTACTTC
NA	TRBV4-2	once	TRBJ2-5	CASSQDRETQYF	TGTGCCAGCAGCCAAGATAGAGAGACCCAGTACTTC
NA	TRBV7-9	NA	TRBJ1-6	CASSLDEGSPRNSPLHF	TGTGCCAGCAGCTTAGATGAGGGGTCTCCACGGAATTCACCCCTCCACTTT
TRBD2	TRBV28	NA	TRBJ2-1	CASTRGLAGDEQFF	TGTGCCAGCACCAGGGGACTAGCGGGAGATGAGCAGTTCTTC
NA	TRBV5-6	once	TRBJ1-1	CASSPSLSTGYTEAFF	TGTGCCAGCAGCCCAAGCCTATCGACAGGCTACACTGAAGCTTTCTTT
NA	TRBV28	NA	TRBJ2-1	CASSLSRGQFF	TGTGCCAGCAGTTTATCCCGGGGGCAGTTCTTC
NA	TRBV19	NA	TRBJ2-2	CASSDRGSGGELFF	TGTGCCAGTAGTGATAGGGGTAGTGGCGGGGAGCTGTTTTTT
TRBD2	TRBV5-1	NA	TRBJ2-3	CASSLASTSAYTDTQYF	TGCGCCAGCAGCTTGGCCTCGACTAGCGCGTACACAGATACGCAGTATTTT
NA	TRBV6-5	NA	TRBJ1-2	CASSYFANHGYTF	TGTGCCAGCAGTTACTTCGCAAACCATGGCTACACCTTC
NA	TRBV7-2	NA	TRBJ2-6	CASSSRGGANVLTF	TGTGCCAGCAGCTCCCGGGGTGGGGCCAACGTCCTGACTTTC
NA	TRBV7-2	NA	TRBJ1-1	CASRRMGQNTEAFF	TGTGCCAGCAGGAGGATGGGGCAGAACACTGAAGCTTTCTTT
TRBD1	TRBV5-1	NA	TRBJ2-7	CASSPAPSGDSEQYF	TGCGCCAGCAGCCCCGCACCTTCTGGGGACAGCGAGCAGTACTTC
NA	TRBV5-1	few	TRBJ2-7	CASSFEPGGHEQYF	TGCGCCAGCAGCTTCGAGCCGGGGGGCCACGAGCAGTACTTC
NA	TRBV29-1	NA	TRBJ2-1	CSVEERNSYNEQFF	TGCAGCGTTGAAGAACGCAACTCCTACAATGAGCAGTTCTTC
NA	TRBV19	NA	TRBJ2-3	CASSPNRGDTQYF	TGTGCCAGTAGTCCCAACCGCGGAGATACGCAGTATTTT
TRBD1	TRBV28	NA	TRBJ2-5	CASSSSGTGKETQYF	TGTGCCAGCAGTTCATCCGGGACAGGTAAAGAGACCCAGTACTTC
NA	TRBV5-1	once	TRBJ2-1	CASSLGPAQSEQFF	TGCGCCAGCAGCTTGGGACCAGCCCAGAGTGAGCAGTTCTTC